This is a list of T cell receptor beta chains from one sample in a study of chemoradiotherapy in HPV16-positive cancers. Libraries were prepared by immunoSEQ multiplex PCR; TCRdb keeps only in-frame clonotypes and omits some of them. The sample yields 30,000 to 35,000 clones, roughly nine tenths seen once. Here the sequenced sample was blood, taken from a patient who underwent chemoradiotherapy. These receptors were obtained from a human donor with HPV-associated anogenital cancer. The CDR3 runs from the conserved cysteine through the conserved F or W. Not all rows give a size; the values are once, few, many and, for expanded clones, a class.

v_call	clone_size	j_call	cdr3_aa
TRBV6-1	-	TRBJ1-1	CASSEVSQGARCF
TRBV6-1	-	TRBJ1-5	CASRHINQPQHF
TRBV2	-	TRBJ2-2	CASSSGQGENTGELFF
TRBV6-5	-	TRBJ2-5	CASSYSLQETQYF
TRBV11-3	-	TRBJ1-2	CASSSGGAGYGYTF
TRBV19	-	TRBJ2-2	CASSNYRISNTGELFF
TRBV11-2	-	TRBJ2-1	CASRKAGGPGNEQFF
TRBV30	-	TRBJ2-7	CAWSPGQGYEQYF
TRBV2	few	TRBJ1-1	CASRGSSLNTEAFF
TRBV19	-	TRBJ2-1	CASSMGWTSGKNYNEQFF
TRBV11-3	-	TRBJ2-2	CASSYTGTRNAELFF
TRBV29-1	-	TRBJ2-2	CSVGEGLALPGGELFF
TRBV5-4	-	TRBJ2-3	CASSLDTLYTDTQYF
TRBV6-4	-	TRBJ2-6	CASSDSTSGTGANVLTF
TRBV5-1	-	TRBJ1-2	CASTSRGDVNYGYTF
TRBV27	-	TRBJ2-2	CASSLWGDTGELFF
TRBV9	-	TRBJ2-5	CASSDPGETQYF
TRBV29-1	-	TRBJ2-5	CSVEETSFQYF
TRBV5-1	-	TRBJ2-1	CASSARPTRANSYNEQFF
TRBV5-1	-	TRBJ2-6	CASGQGRGANVLTF
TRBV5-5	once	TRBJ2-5	CASSYSSPGPETQYF
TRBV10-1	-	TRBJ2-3	CASNRQGPSTDTQYF
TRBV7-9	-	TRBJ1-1	CASKPGTGMLNTEAFF
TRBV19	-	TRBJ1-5	CASSPRTGGVSNQPQHF